This entry features one T cell receptor beta chain sequence. Profiling relied on immunoSEQ multiplex PCR, and the TCRdb table lists in-frame clones only, not all of them. The sample lists 50,000 or so clones, 85% to 95% occurring once. The germline gives CDR1 LNHDA, CDR2 SQIVND (reference sequence). CDR3 length equals 12 residues. The V end was cut by 3 bases, the J end by 10 bases, with 7 bases between. This entry is derived from a study of control samples from healthy donors and cancer patients. The V and J genes are TRBV19 and TRBJ1-6; D not certain. The sequenced sample consisted of blood. This sequence was found in a man aged 25 to 40 in good health. CDR3 nucleotides: TGTGCCAGTAGTATCGTCGGATCACCCCTCCACTTT. This encodes CASSIVGSPLHF.